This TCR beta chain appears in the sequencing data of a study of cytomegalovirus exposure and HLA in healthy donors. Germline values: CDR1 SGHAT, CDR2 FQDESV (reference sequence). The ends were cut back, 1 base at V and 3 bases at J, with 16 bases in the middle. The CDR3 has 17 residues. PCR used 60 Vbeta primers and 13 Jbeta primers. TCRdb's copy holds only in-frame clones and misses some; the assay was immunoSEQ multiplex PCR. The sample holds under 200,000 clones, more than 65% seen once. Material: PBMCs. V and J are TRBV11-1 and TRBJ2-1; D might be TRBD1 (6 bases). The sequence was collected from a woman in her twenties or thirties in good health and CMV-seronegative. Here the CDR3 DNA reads TGTGCCAGCAGCTTAGGGGAGTATAGGACAGTCTACAATGAGCAGTTCTTC. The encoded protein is CASSLGEYRTVYNEQFF.